This T cell receptor beta chain was recovered during a study of shared clonotypes between healthy human individuals. Sequencing was performed with immunoSEQ multiplex PCR; in TCRdb, only in-frame clones are kept and a portion is missing. The sample contains some 2 million clones, around 95% of which appear only once. CDR3 length equals 16 residues. The chain uses TRBV21-1 and TRBJ1-2. TRBV21-1 is a pseudogene locus. The sample was naive CD4+ T cells sorted from blood. Subset described: CD45RA+ positively selected. The TCR was taken from a young man in good health. DNA of the CDR3: TGTGCTCGCAGCAAAGATTGGTTCGGCATGAACTATGGCTACACCTTC. The encoded protein is CARSKDWFGMNYGYTF.